This entry lists 24 T cell receptor beta chains sequenced from one sample in a study of blood T cell repertoires in COVID-19. Clones were read by immunoSEQ multiplex PCR, and TCRdb kept only the in-frame ones, dropping some. Of 90,000 to 150,000 clones in the sample, 80% to 90% are singletons; the top ten hold about 10%. Sequencing was performed on peripheral blood. Receptors originate from a human donor in a cohort sampled during active COVID-19.

The chain combines TRBV11-2 with TRBJ2-5; 8 nucleotides align to TRBD1. The J segment lost 1 base and the V segment lost 5 bases, leaving 9 bases of the junction unmatched. This CDR3 has 16 residues. Germline assignment: CDR1 SGHAT and CDR2 FQNNGV. The CDR3 nucleotides are TGTGCCAGCAGCCCAAGACAGGGGCCTCCCCAAGAGACCCAGTACTTC. This translates into CASSPRQGPPQETQYF.

J is TRBJ1-6 and V is TRBV6-6; TRBD1 might be the D (5 bases). Looked up from germline, CDR1 is MNHNY and CDR2 is SVGAGI (reference sequence). V was clipped by 10 bases and J by 9 bases, with 19 bases between them. This CDR3 contains 14 residues. The CDR3 DNA follows: TGTGCCACCGAAGGGGAAGTCCAAACTTCACCCCTCCACTTT. It codes for CATEGEVQTSPLHF.

The chain has TRBV11-2 and TRBJ2-7; TRBD2 matches 11 bases. V was clipped by 0 bases and J by 2 bases; unmatched bases: 6. This CDR3 has 17 residues. Germline V gives CDR1 SGHAT, CDR2 FQNNGV. The DNA for the CDR3 is TGTGCCAGCAGCTTAGATTATCTAGCGGGGGGCCCCTACGAGCAGTACTTC. Its translation is CASSLDYLAGGPYEQYF. The whole variable domain, remainder taken from reference TRBV11-2 and TRBJ2-7, is EAGVAQSPRYKIIEKRQSVAFWCNPISGHATLYWYQQILGQGPKLLIQFQNNGVVDDSQLPKDRFSAERLKGVDSTLKIQPAKLEDSAVYLCASSLDYLAGGPYEQYFGPGTRLTVT.

The chain has TRBV11-3 and TRBJ2-1; TRBD2 aligns across 9 bases. V dropped 0 bases and J dropped 6; count of bases not matched to a gene: 12. The germline CDR1 and CDR2 sequences are SGHNT and YENEEA. The CDR3 loop spans 18 amino acids. This CDR3 is CASSLDPSRGGSSNEQFF. CDR3 nucleotide sequence: TGTGCCAGCAGCTTAGACCCGTCGCGGGGGGGTTCGAGCAATGAGCAGTTCTTC.

The DNA for the CDR3 is TGTGCCAGCAGCCGTCGGACTAGCGGGAGAGGGACCTACGAGCAGTACTTC. This translates into CASSRRTSGRGTYEQYF. V gene TRBV14 combines with J gene TRBJ2-7; TRBD2 matches at 13 bases. The CDR3 covers 17 residues. Germline V CDR1 and CDR2: SGHDN, FVKESK. V dropped 4 bases and J dropped 2; count of bases not matched to a gene: 8.

This clone was picked up a small number of times. The gene calls are TRBV3-1 (or the pseudogene TRBV3-2) and TRBJ2-7; 7 bases are shared with TRBD2. CDR1 is LGHDT, CDR2 YNNKEL, per germline (reference sequence). This CDR3 is built from 16 residues. With V trimmed by 3 bases and J by 5 bases, 13 bases remained unmatched. This CDR3 reads CASSHGGEAGDNEQYF. For the CDR3, the DNA is TGTGCCAGCAGCCATGGGGGGGAGGCGGGAGACAACGAGCAGTACTTC.

V and J are TRBV9 and TRBJ2-5, with D possibly TRBD2 on 7 matching bases. CDR1 SGDLS and CDR2 YYNGEE come from the germline V gene. This CDR3 is 14 amino acids long. V lost 3 bases to trimming and J lost 6 bases, with 15 bases between them. CDR3 nucleotide sequence: TGTGCCAGCAGCGAGGGGGGGGGACTCCAGACCCAGTACTTC. It codes for CASSEGGGLQTQYF.

V usage is TRBV6-5 and J usage is TRBJ2-7; 12 nucleotides line up with TRBD2. This CDR3 region has 15 residues. Trimming took 7 bases from V and 4 from J; bases not matched to a gene: 8. CDR1 is MNHEY and CDR2 is SVGAGI in the germline V gene. CDR3 nucleotide sequence: TGTGCCAGCAAACTGACTAGCGGGAGTCAGTACGAGCAGTACTTC. Amino acid sequence: CASKLTSGSQYEQYF.

The CDR3 is CASSLQFGTSGRAFSNEQFF. The DNA of the CDR3 is TGTGCCAGCAGTTTACAATTCGGGACTAGCGGGAGGGCCTTTAGCAATGAGCAGTTCTTC. V usage is TRBV27 and J usage is TRBJ2-1; 16 bases fit TRBD2. The CDR3 is 20 residues long. Germline CDR1 reads MNHEY; CDR2 reads SMNVEV (reference sequence). After removal of 2 bases from V and 6 bases from J, the junction contained 13 bases not matched to a gene.

This chain uses TRBV3-1 (or the pseudogene TRBV3-2) with TRBJ2-1, with TRBD2 identical over 8 bases. Trimming took 1 base from V and 2 from J; bases not matched to a gene: 7. The germline CDR1 and CDR2 sequences are LGHDT and YNNKEL (reference sequence). CDR3 length equals 17 residues. In DNA form, the CDR3 reads TGTGCCAGCAGCCAAGGACCCACTAGCGGAACCTACAATGAGCAGTTCTTC. The encoded protein is CASSQGPTSGTYNEQFF.

The CDR3 region is CAISDEGFEAFF. Written as DNA, the CDR3 is TGTGCCATCAGTGACGAGGGTTTTGAAGCTTTCTTT. The gene calls are TRBV10-3 and TRBJ1-1; D unclear. The germline V gene has CDR1 ENHRY and CDR2 SYGVKD. The CDR3 is made up of 12 amino acids. With 3 bases removed from V and 7 bases from J, the gap between germline ends came to 9 bases.

V usage is TRBV6-1 and J usage is TRBJ2-7, with TRBD2 identical over 7 bases. CDR3 length: 15 amino acids. V gave up 2 bases and J gave up 7 bases; unmatched junction bases: 11. Germline V lookup: CDR1 MNHNS, CDR2 SASEGT. DNA for the CDR3: TGTGCCAGCAGTGAATACCTAGCGGTCCCCTCAGAGCAGTACTTC. It yields the protein CASSEYLAVPSEQYF.

There are a few counts of this clone. J is TRBJ1-5 and V is TRBV5-6; D is undetermined. The germline CDR1 and CDR2 sequences are SGHDT and YYEEEE. This CDR3 contains 13 residues. V lost 1 base and J 7 bases, leaving 9 bases between the germline ends. In DNA form, the CDR3 reads TGTGCCAGCAGCTTGTACGGTCGGCAGCCCCAGCATTTT. It encodes CASSLYGRQPQHF.

The chain is built from TRBV20-1 and TRBJ2-7; 8 positions match TRBD1. The CDR3 extends over 14 amino acids. Germline V gene data show CDR1 as DFQATT and CDR2 as SNEGSKA (reference sequence). With 3 bases clipped from V and 6 bases from J, the junction kept 10 bases outside the gene matches. The CDR3 region is CSASSPTGASEQYF. The CDR3, as DNA: TGCAGTGCTAGTAGCCCGACAGGGGCATCCGAGCAGTACTTC.

V and J are TRBV6-1 and TRBJ1-2, with D uncertain. The V gene's germline CDR1 is MNHNS and CDR2 SASEGT. The length of the CDR3 is 13 residues. Deletions cut 2 bases from V and 2 bases from J, with 6 bases between. The CDR3 loop reads CASSETENYGYTF. CDR3 nucleotide sequence: TGTGCCAGCAGTGAAACTGAAAACTATGGCTACACCTTC.

The chain employs TRBV19 and TRBJ1-1, with 8 bases identical to TRBD1. Germline values: CDR1 LNHDA, CDR2 SQIVND (reference sequence). The CDR3 is 15 residues long. V was pared by 6 bases and J by 1 base, with 7 bases of the junction left unmatched. The CDR3 sequence is CASSLTGTGNTEAFF. DNA for the CDR3: TGTGCCAGTAGCCTGACCGGGACAGGGAACACTGAAGCTTTCTTT.

This rearrangement joins TRBV5-1 to TRBJ2-7, with D possibly being TRBD2 (5 bases). Germline CDR1 reads SGHRS; CDR2 reads YFSETQ. Trimming removed 2 bases at V and 0 bases at J, with 9 bases between. The CDR3 sequence is 14 residues long. The CDR3 sequence: CASSFRDVSYEQYF. CDR3 DNA: TGCGCCAGCAGCTTCCGGGATGTCTCCTACGAGCAGTACTTC.

The chain is built from TRBV28 and TRBJ2-5; no clear D gene. Germline V gives CDR1 MDHEN, CDR2 SYDVKM. CDR3 size: 12 residues. The V gene lost 3 bases and the J gene lost 4 bases, with 6 bases spanning the gap. The CDR3 DNA is TGTGCCAGCAGTTTCTATGGAGAGACCCAGTACTTC. The encoded protein is CASSFYGETQYF.

Regarding this clone: At one end, the junction sequence differs from germline, possibly due to a read error. The rearrangement uses TRBV5-1 and TRBJ1-1; D is undetermined. Germline V gene data show CDR1 as SGHRS and CDR2 as YFSETQ. CDR3 length equals 13 residues. CDR3 DNA: TGCGCCAGCACCTTGGGAGTGAACACTGAAGCTTTCTTT. Translating it yields CASTLGVNTEAFF.

The rearrangement uses TRBV25-1 and TRBJ2-7; TRBD1 is a possible D gene (7 bases). The germline V and J ends were trimmed by 2 bases and 0 bases, with 14 bases remaining between them. Germline V CDR1 and CDR2: MGHDK, SYGVNS. The CDR3 is 16 amino acids. The CDR3, as DNA: TGTGCCAGCAGTGAACTGGAGGGGGCCGGCTCCTACGAGCAGTACTTC. Protein: CASSELEGAGSYEQYF.

The chain couples TRBV2 to TRBJ2-2; D not resolved. The CDR3 spans 15 residues. V lost 7 bases to trimming and J lost 2 bases, with 14 bases between them. Germline V gene data show CDR1 as SNHLY and CDR2 as FYNNEI. CDR3 in amino acids: CASMSQTINTGELFF. The DNA for the CDR3 is TGTGCCAGCATGAGTCAGACAATTAACACCGGGGAGCTGTTTTTT.

The V gene is TRBV5-6, the J gene TRBJ1-2; 7 positions agree with TRBD1. Germline loops: CDR1 SGHDT, CDR2 YYEEEE. V lost 2 bases to trimming and J lost 3 bases; unmatched junction nucleotides: 7. This CDR3 comprises 15 residues. This CDR3 reads CASSFRGGLYYGYTF. The CDR3 region has the DNA TGTGCCAGCAGCTTTCGAGGGGGCCTTTACTATGGCTACACCTTC. Variable domain in full (rest from reference TRBV5-6 and TRBJ1-2): DAGVTQSPTHLIKTRGQQVTLRCSPKSGHDTVSWYQQALGQGPQFIFQYYEEEERQRGNFPDRFSGHQFPNYSSELNVNALLLGDSALYLCASSFRGGLYYGYTFGSGTRLTVV.

V usage is TRBV5-1 and J usage is TRBJ2-7; TRBD2 agrees at 7 bases. The CDR3 extends over 13 amino acids. The ends lost 0 bases at V and 4 bases at J; junction bases unmatched: 1. CDR1 is SGHRS, CDR2 YFSETQ, per germline. CDR3 region: CASSLVGGYEQYF. CDR3 sequence (DNA): TGCGCCAGCAGCTTGGTGGGGGGGTACGAGCAGTACTTC.

The genes are TRBV27 and TRBJ2-1; 8 nucleotides align to TRBD2. Losses at the gene ends were 3 bases for V and 9 bases for J; bases not matched to a gene: 10. Germline assignment: CDR1 MNHEY and CDR2 SMNVEV (reference sequence). The CDR3 is 15 amino acids. In DNA, the CDR3 is TGTGCCAGCAGTTTCCAAGGGACTAGAGTTGGTGAGCAGTTCTTC. Protein product: CASSFQGTRVGEQFF.